The source of this T cell receptor (beta chain) is a study of graft-versus-host responses after intestinal transplantation. Study outcomes and limitations: Present in recipient marrow, GvH clones included some that appeared first in ileum or blood.

Stimulators, roughly 200,000 irradiated and violet-dye-labeled cells, were plated with roughly 200,000 CFSE-labeled responder cells. The CDR3 is 15 amino acids. Germline-derived CDR1 and CDR2 are MNHEY and SVGAGI. V was clipped by 7 bases and J by 4 bases; unmatched bases: 9. This clone was counted a few times. The method was immunoSEQ multiplex PCR; TCRdb's version includes in-frame clones alone and lacks a portion of them. This sample has around 6,200 clones, with 22% found just once. This sequence originates from a human patient who was an organ donor for intestinal transplantation. This chain joins TRBV6-5 and TRBJ2-3; TRBD2 matches at 9 bases. This sample comprised alloreactive CD4+ T cells from a mixed lymphocyte reaction culture, obtained before transplantation. The subset denotes: CFSE-low proliferating T cells sorted from roughly 6-day pre-transplant mixed lymphocyte reaction (GvH or HvG direction). The CDR3 is CASKRRGGTADTQYF. The CDR3 coding sequence is TGTGCCAGCAAGAGGCGGGGGGGTACCGCAGATACGCAGTATTTT.